This is a list of T cell receptor beta chains from one sample in a study of T cell responses to AZD1222 COVID-19 vaccine. Using immunoSEQ multiplex PCR, the repertoire was profiled, and TCRdb retains in-frame clones only, with some absent. The data hold 75,000 to 85,000 clones, with over 60% observed a single time. The sample here was peripheral blood, taken 28 days after the second dose of the MenACWY control vaccine. The receptors originated from an adult who received the MenACWY meningococcal vaccine as a control. The CDR3 runs from the conserved cysteine through the conserved F or W.

v_call cdr3_aa
TRBV7-6 CASSLGLAGGTSTDTQYF
TRBV19 CASSPQGGNQPQHF
TRBV6-2/TRBV6-3 CASSPDTLITYNEQFF
TRBV5-6 CASSLGLAGATYEQYF
TRBV30 CAWSESSRGGYTF
TRBV5-1 CASSLLGRDTEAFF
TRBV2 CASSDVGGEQETQYF
TRBV19 CASSIAGGHNQPQHF
TRBV30 CAWTQGQGIPHF
TRBV28 CASSPRVTGPQHF
TRBV15 CATSRDPISGNTIYF
TRBV18 CASSPDSTFRDGYTF
TRBV28 CASRILRGNTEAFF
TRBV13 CASSFRQGPGDTQYF
TRBV19 CASTRTGAVRETQYF
TRBV9 CASSVGTGQETQYF
TRBV7-9 CASSSPDIYNEQFF
TRBV21-1 CASSNPLARDTEAFF
TRBV5-4 CASSLNLAGGIKNIQYF